The sequence of this TCR beta chain was determined in a study of T cell responses to AZD1222 COVID-19 vaccine. The CDR3 runs 14 residues. Trimming cost V 0 bases and J 2 bases; bases outside gene matches: 0. Germline V gives CDR1 ENHRY, CDR2 SYGVKD. Assay used: immunoSEQ multiplex PCR; TCRdb lists only in-frame clones, some missing. The data hold some 90,000 clones, with around 90% observed a single time. This sequence was found in an adult in good health. V is TRBV10-3 and J is TRBJ2-5; 7 bases match TRBD1. Sequenced here: peripheral blood, sampled on day 0 of MenACWY control vaccination. CDR3 sequence: CAISESTGQETQYF. The CDR3 region has the DNA TGTGCCATCAGTGAGTCGACAGGGCAAGAGACCCAGTACTTC.